This TCR beta chain was obtained from a study of T cells in Graves' hyperthyroidism and ophthalmopathy. The CDR3 totals 14 residues. With V trimmed by 3 bases and J by 1 base, 1 base remained unmatched. CDR1 is LGHDT, CDR2 YNNKEL, per germline (reference sequence). The study excluded patients with uncontrolled infection, other autoimmune disease, pregnancy or lactation. This clonotype has more than one count but fewer than ten. Amplified TCR beta CDR3 regions came from RNA transcripts. Researchers ran a first-round RT-PCR on the TCR CDR3 using the HTBI primer set. TCRdb processed the multiplex PCR reads anew with MiXCR; each CDR3 protein has one entry. Here the sample spans 500,000 to 600,000 distinct CDR3 sequences, about 43% being singletons.

The sample consisted of peripheral blood or thyroid tissue (not recorded which). The source of this sequence is an adult woman with Graves' disease, either hyperthyroidism or ophthalmopathy (not recorded which). This chain connects TRBV3-1 to TRBJ2-5, with TRBD2 matching 8 bases. In nucleotides, the CDR3 is TGTGCCAGCAGCCACACTAGCGGCCAAGAGACCCAGTACTTC. It codes for CASSHTSGQETQYF.